The 20 T cell receptor beta chains reported below all come from one sample, sequenced in a study of blood T cell repertoires in COVID-19 (dated by TCRdb to about 2020). The receptor library was made with the immunoSEQ multiplex PCR assay. TCRdb obtained this table from immuneACCESS and retained in-frame rearrangements with V and J assigned. These tables miss some clones; where compared with another copy, unresolved V genes account for less than half of the shortfall, and the remainder is unexplained. This sample comprises fewer than 85,000 clones, roughly nine tenths of them detected only once. The ten largest clones capture roughly 9.1% of the sample. Sequencing was carried out using peripheral blood. The receptors were sampled from a human donor in a cohort sampled during active COVID-19.

The chain links TRBV3-1 (or the pseudogene TRBV3-2) to TRBJ2-3, with 13 bases aligning to TRBD2. The germline V gene has CDR1 LGHDT and CDR2 YNNKEL (reference sequence). V dropped 1 base and J dropped 2; count of bases not matched to a gene: 3. This CDR3 has 17 residues. DNA for the CDR3: TGTGCCAGCAGCCAAGGACTAGCGGGGGGTACCACAGATACGCAGTATTTT. Protein: CASSQGLAGGTTDTQYF.

J is TRBJ2-7 and V is TRBV9, with TRBD1 identical over 7 bases. Germline V gene data show CDR1 as SGDLS and CDR2 as YYNGEE. Germline trimming cut 3 bases from V and 2 bases from J; bases unmatched to any gene: 8. This CDR3 has 15 amino acids. The CDR3 loop reads CASSEGATPTYEQYF. CDR3 bases: TGTGCCAGCAGCGAGGGGGCTACCCCTACCTACGAGCAGTACTTC.

V gene TRBV5-1 combines with J gene TRBJ1-1; D is unclear. This CDR3 region has 14 residues. Trimming pared 3 bases from V and 1 base from J, leaving 10 bases between. Germline CDR1 reads SGHRS; CDR2 reads YFSETQ. Written as DNA, the CDR3 is TGCGCCAGCAGCTCCTACCAGGCGAACACTGAAGCTTTCTTT. Its protein product is CASSSYQANTEAFF.

The V gene is TRBV10-3, the J gene TRBJ2-2; 10 positions agree with TRBD1. Looked up from germline, CDR1 is ENHRY and CDR2 is SYGVKD. V shed 7 bases and J 6 bases; nucleotides not matched to a gene: 8. The CDR3 covers 15 residues. CDR3 bases: TGTGCCATCAAGCCGGGACAGGGGTCCGCCGGGGAGCTGTTTTTT. Protein: CAIKPGQGSAGELFF.

This clone was observed a handful of times. V usage is TRBV19 and J usage is TRBJ2-7, with a possible D match to TRBD2 (6 bases). V was shortened by 6 bases and J by 3 bases, with 15 bases between the two germline ends. Looked up from germline, CDR1 is LNHDA and CDR2 is SQIVND (reference sequence). The CDR3 runs to 14 residues. The CDR3 bases are TGTGCCAGTAGCAGGACCGGGAGCGGCTACGAGCAGTACTTC. This sequence encodes CASSRTGSGYEQYF.

The chain is built from TRBV11-2 and TRBJ1-2, with 7 bases matching TRBD1. Germline CDR1 reads SGHAT; CDR2 reads FQNNGV. CDR3 length equals 18 residues. The V segment lost 5 bases and the J segment 4 bases; nucleotides outside the gene matches: 19. CDR3 loop: CASSKVRDSYGSGYGYTF. CDR3 DNA sequence: TGTGCCAGCAGCAAAGTTAGGGACAGTTACGGTTCGGGCTATGGCTACACCTTC.

This chain joins TRBV11-2 and TRBJ1-1; D ambiguous. Germline V gene data show CDR1 as SGHAT and CDR2 as FQNNGV. This CDR3 is built from 12 residues. V lost 2 bases and J 5 bases, leaving 6 bases between the germline ends. For the CDR3, the DNA is TGTGCCAGCAGCTTACTAGGTACTGAAGCTTTCTTT. It yields the protein CASSLLGTEAFF.

V gene TRBV4-2 combines with J gene TRBJ1-6; D remains unclear. Germline V gene sequence: CDR1 LGHNA, CDR2 YNFKEQ. CDR3 length: 17 residues. Trimming cost V 4 bases and J 7 bases, with 20 bases left between them. The CDR3 loop is CASSLPQSSEVNSPLHF. For the CDR3, the DNA is TGTGCCAGCAGCCTGCCCCAAAGTTCGGAGGTCAATTCACCCCTCCACTTT.

V gene TRBV7-6 combines with J gene TRBJ2-7, with 9 bases that match TRBD1. The CDR3 sequence is 15 residues long. The trim removed 5 bases at V and 3 bases at J, leaving 8 bases unmatched. Germline CDR1 and CDR2: SGHVS and FNYEAQ. Here the CDR3 reads CASSPLEGQGYEQYF. The CDR3 bases are TGTGCCAGCAGCCCGCTGGAGGGACAGGGCTACGAGCAGTACTTC.

The rearrangement uses TRBV6-1 and TRBJ2-5, with 10 bases matching TRBD2. The CDR3 is 17 residues long. Germline CDR1 is MNHNS and CDR2 is SASEGT. The V and J ends lost 2 bases and 6 bases, in that order; junction bases with no gene match: 12. The CDR3 bases are TGTGCCAGCAGTGAACCGGGGCTAGCGGGAGTCATGAAGACCCAGTACTTC. Protein product: CASSEPGLAGVMKTQYF.

The rearrangement links TRBV13 to TRBJ2-1; TRBD2 matches 12 bases. Per the germline V gene, CDR1 is PRHDT and CDR2 is FYEKMQ (reference sequence). The CDR3 spans 15 residues. After removal of 5 bases from V and 8 bases from J, the junction contained 7 bases not matched to a gene. The CDR3 region has the DNA TGTGCCAGCAGCGGGGGACTAGCGGGTCTCGATGAGCAGTTCTTC. Its translation: CASSGGLAGLDEQFF.

The chain has TRBV27 and TRBJ2-2, with D possibly being TRBD2 (7 bases). The V and J ends lost 0 bases and 3 bases respectively, with 17 bases between them. The CDR3 runs 18 residues. Germline CDR1 MNHEY, CDR2 SMNVEV (reference sequence). CDR3 bases: TGTGCCAGCAGTTTATCTTACCGTCGGGGGGCGGACACCGGGGAGCTGTTTTTT. It is translated as CASSLSYRRGADTGELFF.

The chain has TRBV28 and TRBJ2-5; 8 nucleotides align to TRBD1. V dropped 3 bases and J dropped 10; count of bases not matched to a gene: 13. Germline CDR1 and CDR2: MDHEN and SYDVKM. This CDR3 region has 15 residues. Here the CDR3 reads CASSFIQGEWSDQYF. The CDR3 DNA reads as TGTGCCAGCAGTTTCATACAGGGGGAGTGGTCGGACCAGTACTTC.

The chain's CDR3 is CASSLVGTGGPGANVLTF. The CDR3 DNA sequence: TGCGCCAGCAGCTTGGTGGGGACAGGGGGCCCTGGGGCCAACGTCCTGACTTTC. This chain links TRBV5-1 with TRBJ2-6, with 12 bases that match TRBD1. With 0 bases clipped from V and 2 bases from J, the junction kept 3 bases outside the gene matches. Germline CDR1 SGHRS, CDR2 YFSETQ. The CDR3 runs 18 residues. Supplemented by reference TRBV5-1 and TRBJ2-6, the full variable domain reads KAGVTQTPRYLIKTRGQQVTLSCSPISGHRSVSWYQQTPGQGLQFLFEYFSETQRNKGNFPGRFSGRQFSNSRSEMNVSTLELGDSALYLCASSLVGTGGPGANVLTFGAGSRLTVL.

The rearrangement joins TRBV5-1 to TRBJ2-3; 8 nucleotides align to TRBD2. Trimming cost V 4 bases and J 0 bases; bases outside gene matches: 13. Per the germline V gene, CDR1 is SGHRS and CDR2 is YFSETQ. There are 18 residues in the CDR3. CDR3 nucleotide sequence: TGCGCCAGCAGCCAGGCGACTAGCGTGTCCCCTAGCACAGATACGCAGTATTTT. The encoded protein is CASSQATSVSPSTDTQYF.

The genes are TRBV5-6 and TRBJ2-7; weak D call: TRBD1 (6 bases). The V end lost 4 bases, the J end lost 3 bases, and 11 bases lay between the germline ends. The CDR3 contains 13 residues. Germline loops: CDR1 SGHDT, CDR2 YYEEEE. CDR3 nucleotide sequence: TGTGCCAGCAGCAGGACAGAGAGCTACGAGCAGTACTTC. Translation gives CASSRTESYEQYF.

This clone was detected only once. The V gene is TRBV10-3, the J gene TRBJ2-7, with D perhaps TRBD2 (6 bases). Between the trimmed V and J ends, which lost 2 bases and 4 bases, there was a span of 12 bases. The CDR3 has 14 residues. In germline, CDR1 is ENHRY, CDR2 SYGVKD. CDR3 region: CAISEGLLTYEQYF. CDR3 DNA sequence: TGTGCCATCAGTGAGGGACTATTAACGTACGAGCAGTACTTC.

The chain couples TRBV19 to TRBJ2-7, with D perhaps matching TRBD2 (5 bases). This CDR3 is 14 amino acids long. Germline assignment: CDR1 LNHDA and CDR2 SQIVND (reference sequence). The V end was cut by 5 bases, the J end by 0 bases, with 11 bases between. The CDR3 DNA is TGTGCCAGTAGTCCGGACTCCTTCTCCTACGAGCAGTACTTC. Its translation is CASSPDSFSYEQYF.

This clone was counted only a few times. J is TRBJ1-2 and V is TRBV19, with 8 bases matching TRBD1. After removal of 3 bases from V and 2 bases from J, the junction contained 11 bases not matched to a gene. The CDR3 length is 17 residues. Germline loops: CDR1 LNHDA, CDR2 SQIVND (reference sequence). In DNA form, the CDR3 reads TGTGCCAGTAGTATCGGGACAGGCCGGAGGGGGAACTATGGCTACACCTTC. Residues: CASSIGTGRRGNYGYTF. Full variable domain (remainder filled in from reference TRBV19 and TRBJ1-2): DGGITQSPKYLFRKEGQNVTLSCEQNLNHDAMYWYRQDPGQGLRLIYYSQIVNDFQKGDIAEGYSVSREKKESFPLTVTSAQKNPTAFYLCASSIGTGRRGNYGYTFGSGTRLTVV.

This clone was recorded only once. The chain recombines TRBV6-5 with TRBJ2-1, with D possibly being TRBD1 (6 bases). CDR1 and CDR2 from the germline V gene are MNHEY and SVGAGI. V gave up 4 bases and J gave up 9 bases, with 16 bases separating them. This CDR3 has 14 amino acids. CDR3 in DNA: TGTGCCAGCAGTTTAACCTTAGGGGGAGTTGAGCAGTTCTTC. Translated, it gives CASSLTLGGVEQFF.